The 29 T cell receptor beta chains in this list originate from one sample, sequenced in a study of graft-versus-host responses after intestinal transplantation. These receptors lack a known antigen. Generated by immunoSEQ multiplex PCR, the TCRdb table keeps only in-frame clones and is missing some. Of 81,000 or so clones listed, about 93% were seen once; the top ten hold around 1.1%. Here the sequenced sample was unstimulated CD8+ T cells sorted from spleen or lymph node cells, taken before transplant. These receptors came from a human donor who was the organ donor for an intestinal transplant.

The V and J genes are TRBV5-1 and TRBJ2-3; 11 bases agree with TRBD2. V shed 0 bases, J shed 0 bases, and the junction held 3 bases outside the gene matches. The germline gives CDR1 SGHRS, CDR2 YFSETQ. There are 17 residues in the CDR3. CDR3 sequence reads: CASSLALAGGSTDTQYF. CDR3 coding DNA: TGCGCCAGCAGCTTGGCCTTAGCGGGAGGGAGCACAGATACGCAGTATTTT.

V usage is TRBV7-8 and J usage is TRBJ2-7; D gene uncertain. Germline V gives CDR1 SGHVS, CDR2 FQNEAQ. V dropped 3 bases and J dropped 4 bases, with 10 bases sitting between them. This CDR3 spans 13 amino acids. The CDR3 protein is CASSLGESYEQYF. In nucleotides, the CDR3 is TGTGCCAGCAGCTTGGGCGAGTCGTACGAGCAGTACTTC.

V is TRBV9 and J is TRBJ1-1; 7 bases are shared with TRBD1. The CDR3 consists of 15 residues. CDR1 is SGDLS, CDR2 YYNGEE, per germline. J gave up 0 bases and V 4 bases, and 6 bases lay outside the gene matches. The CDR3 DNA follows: TGTGCCAGCAGCCCCGGACAGGACATGAACACTGAAGCTTTCTTT. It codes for CASSPGQDMNTEAFF.

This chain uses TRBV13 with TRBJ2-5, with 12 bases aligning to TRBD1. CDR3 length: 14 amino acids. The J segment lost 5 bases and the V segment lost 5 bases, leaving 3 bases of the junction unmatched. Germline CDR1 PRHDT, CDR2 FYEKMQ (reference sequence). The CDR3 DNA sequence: TGTGCCAGCAGCGGGACAGGGGGCGCCGAGACCCAGTACTTC. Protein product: CASSGTGGAETQYF.

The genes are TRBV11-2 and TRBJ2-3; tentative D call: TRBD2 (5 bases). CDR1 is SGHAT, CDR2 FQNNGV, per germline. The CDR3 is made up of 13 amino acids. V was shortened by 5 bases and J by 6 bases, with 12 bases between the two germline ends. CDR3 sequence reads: CASSLPGGDTQYF. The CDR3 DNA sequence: TGTGCCAGCAGCCTCCCCGGCGGGGATACGCAGTATTTT.

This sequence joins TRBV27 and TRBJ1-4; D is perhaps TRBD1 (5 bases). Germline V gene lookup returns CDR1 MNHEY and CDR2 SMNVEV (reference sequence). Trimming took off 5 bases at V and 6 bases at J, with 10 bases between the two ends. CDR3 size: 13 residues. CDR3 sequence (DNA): TGTGCCAGCAGTCCGACAGACCATGAAAAACTGTTTTTT. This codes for CASSPTDHEKLFF.

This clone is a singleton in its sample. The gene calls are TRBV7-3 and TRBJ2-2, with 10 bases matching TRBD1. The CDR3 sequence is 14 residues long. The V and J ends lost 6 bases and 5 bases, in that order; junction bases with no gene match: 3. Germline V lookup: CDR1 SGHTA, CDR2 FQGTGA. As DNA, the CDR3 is TGTGCCAGCAGATGGGGACAGGGGACCGGGGAGCTGTTTTTT. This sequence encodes CASRWGQGTGELFF.

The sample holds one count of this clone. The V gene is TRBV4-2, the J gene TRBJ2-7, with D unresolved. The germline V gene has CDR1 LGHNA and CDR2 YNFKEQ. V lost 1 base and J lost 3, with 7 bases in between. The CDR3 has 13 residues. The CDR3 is CASSQGLGYEQYF. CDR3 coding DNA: TGTGCCAGCAGCCAAGGCCTAGGCTACGAGCAGTACTTC.

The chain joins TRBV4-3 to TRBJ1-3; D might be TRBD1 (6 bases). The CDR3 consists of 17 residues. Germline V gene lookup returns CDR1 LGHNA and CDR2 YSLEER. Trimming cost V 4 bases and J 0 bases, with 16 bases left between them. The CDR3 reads CASSLGSTGASGNTIYF. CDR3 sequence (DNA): TGCGCCAGCAGCCTGGGGTCGACAGGAGCCTCTGGAAACACCATATATTTT.

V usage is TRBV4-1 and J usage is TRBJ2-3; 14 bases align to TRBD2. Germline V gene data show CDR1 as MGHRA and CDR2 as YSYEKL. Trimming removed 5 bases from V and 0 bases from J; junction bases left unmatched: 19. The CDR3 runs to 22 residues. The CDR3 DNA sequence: TGCGCCAGCAGCTTCCACTCAAGACTAGCGGGGGGGCTTTCCCCAAGCACAGATACGCAGTATTTT. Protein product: CASSFHSRLAGGLSPSTDTQYF.

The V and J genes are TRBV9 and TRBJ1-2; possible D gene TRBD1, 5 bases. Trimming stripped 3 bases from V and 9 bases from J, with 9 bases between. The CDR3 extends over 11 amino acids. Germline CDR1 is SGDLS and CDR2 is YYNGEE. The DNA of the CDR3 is TGTGCCAGCAGCGCAGGGTCGAGCTACACCTTC. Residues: CASSAGSSYTF. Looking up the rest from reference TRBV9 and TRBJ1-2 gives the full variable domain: DSGVTQTPKHLITATGQRVTLRCSPRSGDLSVYWYQQSLDQGLQFLIQYYNGEERAKGNILERFSAQQFPDLHSELNLSSLELGDSALYFCASSAGSSYTFGSGTRLTVV.

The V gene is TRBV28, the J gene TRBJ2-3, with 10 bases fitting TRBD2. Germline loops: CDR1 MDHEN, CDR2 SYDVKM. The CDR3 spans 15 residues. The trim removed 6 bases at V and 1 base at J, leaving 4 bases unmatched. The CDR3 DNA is TGTGCCAGCAGCCGCGGGACTAGCGGCACAGATACGCAGTATTTT. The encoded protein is CASSRGTSGTDTQYF.

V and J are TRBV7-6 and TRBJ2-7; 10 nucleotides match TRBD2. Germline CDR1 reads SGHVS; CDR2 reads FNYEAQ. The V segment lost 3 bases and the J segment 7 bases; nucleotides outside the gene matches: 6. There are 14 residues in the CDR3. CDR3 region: CASSLTPSGGEQYF. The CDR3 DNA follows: TGTGCCAGCAGCTTGACGCCTAGCGGGGGTGAGCAGTACTTC.

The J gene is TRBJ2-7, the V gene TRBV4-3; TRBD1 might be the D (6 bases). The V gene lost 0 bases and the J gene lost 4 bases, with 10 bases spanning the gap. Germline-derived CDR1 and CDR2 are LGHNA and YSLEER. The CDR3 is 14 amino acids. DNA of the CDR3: TGCGCCAGCAGCCAAGAACTTCAGGGGTACGAGCAGTACTTC. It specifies CASSQELQGYEQYF.

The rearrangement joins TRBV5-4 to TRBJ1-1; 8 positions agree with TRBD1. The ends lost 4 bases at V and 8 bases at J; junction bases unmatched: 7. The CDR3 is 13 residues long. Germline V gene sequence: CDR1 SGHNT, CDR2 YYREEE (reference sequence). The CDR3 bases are TGTGCCAGCAGCCGGGACAGGCGGACCGAAGCTTTCTTT. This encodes CASSRDRRTEAFF.

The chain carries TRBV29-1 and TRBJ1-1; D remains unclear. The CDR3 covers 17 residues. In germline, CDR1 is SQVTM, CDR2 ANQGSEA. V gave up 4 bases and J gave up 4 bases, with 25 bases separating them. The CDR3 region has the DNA TGCAGCGTTGCACCCGGAGGACCGGGCCTTGTCGGCACTGAAGCTTTCTTT. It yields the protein CSVAPGGPGLVGTEAFF.

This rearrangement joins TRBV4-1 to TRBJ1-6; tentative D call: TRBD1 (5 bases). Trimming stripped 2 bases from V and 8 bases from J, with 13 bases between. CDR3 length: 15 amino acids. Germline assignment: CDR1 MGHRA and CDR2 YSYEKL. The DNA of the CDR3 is TGCGCCAGCAGCCAATGGGGCAGTCGTCATTCACCCCTCCACTTT. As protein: CASSQWGSRHSPLHF.

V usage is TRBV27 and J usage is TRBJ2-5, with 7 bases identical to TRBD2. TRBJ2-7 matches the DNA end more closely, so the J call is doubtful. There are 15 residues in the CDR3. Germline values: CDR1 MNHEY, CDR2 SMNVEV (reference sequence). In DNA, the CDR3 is TGTGCCAGCAGTTTAAGTAGCGGGCCGTACTACGAGCAGTACTTC. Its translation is CASSLSSGPYYEQYF.

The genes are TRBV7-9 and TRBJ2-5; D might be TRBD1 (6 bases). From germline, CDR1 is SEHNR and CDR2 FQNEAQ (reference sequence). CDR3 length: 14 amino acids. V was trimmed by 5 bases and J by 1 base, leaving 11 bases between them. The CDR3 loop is CASSPQGPQETQYF. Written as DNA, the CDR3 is TGTGCCAGCAGCCCACAGGGACCCCAAGAGACCCAGTACTTC.

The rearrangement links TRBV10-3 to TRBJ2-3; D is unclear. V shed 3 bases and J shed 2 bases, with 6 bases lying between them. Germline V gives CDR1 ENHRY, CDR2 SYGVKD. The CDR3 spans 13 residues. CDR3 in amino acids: CAISDSPTDTQYF. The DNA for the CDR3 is TGTGCCATCAGTGACTCCCCCACAGATACGCAGTATTTT.

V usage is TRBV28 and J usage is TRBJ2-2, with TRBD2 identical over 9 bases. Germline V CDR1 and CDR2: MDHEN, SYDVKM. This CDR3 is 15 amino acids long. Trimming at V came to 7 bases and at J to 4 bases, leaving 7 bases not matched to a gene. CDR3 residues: CASISGRVGTGELFF. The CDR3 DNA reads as TGTGCCAGCATTAGCGGGAGAGTTGGCACCGGGGAGCTGTTTTTT.

CDR3 bases: TGTGCCAGCAGTTTAGCTAGCCAAAATGAGCAGTTCTTC. This codes for CASSLASQNEQFF. V is TRBV27 and J is TRBJ2-1; D perhaps matches TRBD2 (5 bases). Per germline, CDR1 MNHEY and CDR2 SMNVEV (reference sequence). V was clipped by 2 bases and J by 7 bases, with 9 bases between them. The CDR3 consists of 13 residues.

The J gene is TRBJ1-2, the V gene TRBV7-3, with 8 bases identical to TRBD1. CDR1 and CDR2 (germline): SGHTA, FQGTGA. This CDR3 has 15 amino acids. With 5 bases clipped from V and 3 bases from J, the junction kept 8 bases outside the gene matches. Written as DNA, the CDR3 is TGTGCCAGCAGCGAGAGCCCAGGGGGCGACTATGGCTACACCTTC. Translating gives CASSESPGGDYGYTF.

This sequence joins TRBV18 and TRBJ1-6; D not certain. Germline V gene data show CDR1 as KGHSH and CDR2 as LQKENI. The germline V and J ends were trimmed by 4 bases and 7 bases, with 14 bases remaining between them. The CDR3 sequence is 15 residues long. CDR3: CASSHMWAWNSPLHF. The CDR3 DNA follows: TGTGCCAGCTCACATATGTGGGCCTGGAATTCACCCCTCCACTTT.

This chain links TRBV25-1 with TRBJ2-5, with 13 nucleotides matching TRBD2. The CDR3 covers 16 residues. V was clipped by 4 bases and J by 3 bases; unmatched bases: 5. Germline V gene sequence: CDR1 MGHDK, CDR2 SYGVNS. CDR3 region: CASSGGTSGIEETQYF. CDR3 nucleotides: TGTGCCAGCAGTGGGGGGACTAGCGGGATAGAAGAGACCCAGTACTTC.

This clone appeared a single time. The CDR3 is CASSPRGGVYGYTF. CDR3 DNA sequence: TGTGCCAGCAGTCCCCGGGGGGGCGTCTATGGCTACACCTTC. The chain joins TRBV27 to TRBJ1-2; TRBD1 is a possible D gene (6 bases). Looked up from germline, CDR1 is MNHEY and CDR2 is SMNVEV (reference sequence). The CDR3 covers 14 residues. V lost 5 bases and J lost 4, with 14 bases in between.

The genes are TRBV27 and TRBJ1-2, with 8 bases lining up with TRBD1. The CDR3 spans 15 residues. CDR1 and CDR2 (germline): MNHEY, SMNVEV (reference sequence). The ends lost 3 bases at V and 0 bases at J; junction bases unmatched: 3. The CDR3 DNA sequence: TGTGCCAGCAGTTTTTTACAGGGGGCTAACTATGGCTACACCTTC. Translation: CASSFLQGANYGYTF.

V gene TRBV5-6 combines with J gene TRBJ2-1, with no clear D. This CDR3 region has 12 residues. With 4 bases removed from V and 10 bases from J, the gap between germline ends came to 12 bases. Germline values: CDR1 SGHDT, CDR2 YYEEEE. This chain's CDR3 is CASSPGDTEQFF. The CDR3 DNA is TGTGCCAGCAGCCCCGGCGACACAGAGCAGTTCTTC.

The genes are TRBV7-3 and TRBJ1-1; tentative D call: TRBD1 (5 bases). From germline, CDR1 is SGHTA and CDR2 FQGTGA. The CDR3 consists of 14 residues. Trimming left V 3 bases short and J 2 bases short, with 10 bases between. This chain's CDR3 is CASSFTGSNTEAFF. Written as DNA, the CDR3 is TGTGCCAGCAGCTTTACAGGATCCAACACTGAAGCTTTCTTT.